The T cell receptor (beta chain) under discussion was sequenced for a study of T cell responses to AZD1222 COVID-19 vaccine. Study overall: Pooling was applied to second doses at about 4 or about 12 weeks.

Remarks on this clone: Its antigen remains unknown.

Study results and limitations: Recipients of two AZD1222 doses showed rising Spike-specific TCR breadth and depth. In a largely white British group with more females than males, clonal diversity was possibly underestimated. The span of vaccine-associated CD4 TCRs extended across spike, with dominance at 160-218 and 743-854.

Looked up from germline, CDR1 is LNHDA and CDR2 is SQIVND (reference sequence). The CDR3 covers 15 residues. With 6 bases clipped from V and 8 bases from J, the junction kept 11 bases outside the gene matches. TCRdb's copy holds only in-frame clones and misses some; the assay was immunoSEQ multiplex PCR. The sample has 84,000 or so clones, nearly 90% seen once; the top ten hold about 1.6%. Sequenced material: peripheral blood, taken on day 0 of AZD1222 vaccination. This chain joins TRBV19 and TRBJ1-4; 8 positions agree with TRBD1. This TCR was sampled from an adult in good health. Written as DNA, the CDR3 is TGTGCCAGTAGAACCCGACAGGGGCAAGCGGAAAAACTGTTTTTT. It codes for CASRTRQGQAEKLFF.